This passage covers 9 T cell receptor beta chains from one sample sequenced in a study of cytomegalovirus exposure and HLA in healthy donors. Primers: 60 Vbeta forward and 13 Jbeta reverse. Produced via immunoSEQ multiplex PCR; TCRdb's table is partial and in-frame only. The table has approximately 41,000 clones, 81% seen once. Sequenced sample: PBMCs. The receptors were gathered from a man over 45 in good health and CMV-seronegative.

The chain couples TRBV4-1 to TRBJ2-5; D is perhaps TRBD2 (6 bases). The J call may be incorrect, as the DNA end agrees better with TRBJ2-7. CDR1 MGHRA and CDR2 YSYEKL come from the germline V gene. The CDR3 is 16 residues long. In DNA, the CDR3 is TGCGCCAGCAGCCGCCAGGTGGGGGGATTCTCCTACGAGCAGTACTTC. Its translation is CASSRQVGGFSYEQYF.

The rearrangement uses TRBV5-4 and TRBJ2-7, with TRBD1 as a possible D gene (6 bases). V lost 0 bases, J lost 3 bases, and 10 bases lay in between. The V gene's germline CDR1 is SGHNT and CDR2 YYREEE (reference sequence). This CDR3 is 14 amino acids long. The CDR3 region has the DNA TGTGCCAGCAGCTTGGGGGCAGGGGACTACGAGCAGTACTTC. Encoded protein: CASSLGAGDYEQYF.

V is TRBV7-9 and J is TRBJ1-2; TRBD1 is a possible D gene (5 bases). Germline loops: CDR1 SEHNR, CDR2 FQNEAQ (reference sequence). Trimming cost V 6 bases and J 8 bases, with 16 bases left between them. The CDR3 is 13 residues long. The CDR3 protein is CASSRPSEGGYTF. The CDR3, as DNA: TGTGCCAGCAGTCGCCCTTCGGAGGGGGGCTACACCTTC. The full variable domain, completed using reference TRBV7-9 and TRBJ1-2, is DTGVSQNPRHKITKRGQNVTFRCDPISEHNRLYWYRQTLGQGPEFLTYFQNEAQLEKSRLLSDRFSAERPKGSFSTLEIQRTEQGDSAMYLCASSRPSEGGYTFGSGTRLTVV.

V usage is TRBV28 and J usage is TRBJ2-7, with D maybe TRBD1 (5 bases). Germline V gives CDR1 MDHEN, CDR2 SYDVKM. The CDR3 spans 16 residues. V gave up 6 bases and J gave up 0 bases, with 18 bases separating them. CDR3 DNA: TGTGCCAGCAGCCCTTGGGGTCAGGGTACCTCCTACGAGCAGTACTTC. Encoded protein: CASSPWGQGTSYEQYF.

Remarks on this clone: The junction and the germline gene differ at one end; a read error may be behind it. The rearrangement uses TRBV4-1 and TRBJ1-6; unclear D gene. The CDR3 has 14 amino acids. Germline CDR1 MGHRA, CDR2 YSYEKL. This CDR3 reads CVSSPSTYNSPLHF. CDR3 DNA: TGCGTCAGCAGCCCTAGCACTTATAATTCACCCCTCCACTTT.

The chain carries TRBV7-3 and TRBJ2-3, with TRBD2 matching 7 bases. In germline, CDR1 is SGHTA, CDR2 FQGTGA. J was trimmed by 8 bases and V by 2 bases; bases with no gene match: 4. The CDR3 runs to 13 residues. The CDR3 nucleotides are TGTGCCAGCAGCTTAGGCGGGAGCGGTACGCAGTATTTT. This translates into CASSLGGSGTQYF.

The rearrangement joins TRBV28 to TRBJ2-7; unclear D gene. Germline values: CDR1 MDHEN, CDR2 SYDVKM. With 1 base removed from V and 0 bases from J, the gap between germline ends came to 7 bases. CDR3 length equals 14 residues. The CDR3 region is CASSLSGSSYEQYF. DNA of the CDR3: TGTGCCAGCAGTTTATCCGGTAGCTCCTACGAGCAGTACTTC.

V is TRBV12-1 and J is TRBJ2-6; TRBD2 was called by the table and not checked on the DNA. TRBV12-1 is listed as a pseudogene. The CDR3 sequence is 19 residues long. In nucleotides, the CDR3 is TGTGCCAGCAGTCTCAGAGGGGTTCCGGGGGATCGGGAGGCCAACGTCCTGACTTTC. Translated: CASSLRGVPGDREANVLTF.

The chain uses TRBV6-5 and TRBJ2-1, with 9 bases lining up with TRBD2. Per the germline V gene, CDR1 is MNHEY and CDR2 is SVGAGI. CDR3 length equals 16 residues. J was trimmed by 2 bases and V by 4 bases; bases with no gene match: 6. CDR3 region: CASSSLKREAYNEQFF. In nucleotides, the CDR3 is TGTGCCAGCAGTTCGCTTAAGCGGGAGGCCTACAATGAGCAGTTCTTC.